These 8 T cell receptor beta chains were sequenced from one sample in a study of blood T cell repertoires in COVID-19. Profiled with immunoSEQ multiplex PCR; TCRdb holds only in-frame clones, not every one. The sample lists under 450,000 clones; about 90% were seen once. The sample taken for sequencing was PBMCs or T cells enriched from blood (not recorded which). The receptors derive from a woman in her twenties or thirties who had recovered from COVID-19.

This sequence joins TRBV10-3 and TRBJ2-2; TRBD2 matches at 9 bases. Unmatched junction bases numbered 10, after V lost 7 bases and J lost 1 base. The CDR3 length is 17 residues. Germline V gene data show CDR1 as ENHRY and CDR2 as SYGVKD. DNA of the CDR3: TGTGCCATCAACAGGGGCACGACTAGCGGGAACACCGGGGAGCTGTTTTTT. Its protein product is CAINRGTTSGNTGELFF.

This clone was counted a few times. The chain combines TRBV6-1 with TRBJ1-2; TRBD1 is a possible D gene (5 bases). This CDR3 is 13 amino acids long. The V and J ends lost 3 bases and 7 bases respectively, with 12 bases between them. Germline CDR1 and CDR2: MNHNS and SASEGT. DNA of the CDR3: TGTGCCAGCAGTGACCAGGGTGTGGGTGGCTACACCTTC. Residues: CASSDQGVGGYTF.

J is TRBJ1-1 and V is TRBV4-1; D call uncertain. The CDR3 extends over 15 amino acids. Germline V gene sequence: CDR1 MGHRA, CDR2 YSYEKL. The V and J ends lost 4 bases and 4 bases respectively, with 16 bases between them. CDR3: CASSPFPDRSTEAFF. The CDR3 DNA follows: TGCGCCAGCAGCCCTTTCCCGGATCGGAGCACTGAAGCTTTCTTT.

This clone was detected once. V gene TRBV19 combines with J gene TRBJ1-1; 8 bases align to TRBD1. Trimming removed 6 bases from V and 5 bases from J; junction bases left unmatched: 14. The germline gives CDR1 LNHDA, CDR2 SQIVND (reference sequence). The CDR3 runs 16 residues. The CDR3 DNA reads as TGTGCCAGTAGCTTCAGACAGGGGCCGTTTAGGACTGAAGCTTTCTTT. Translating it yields CASSFRQGPFRTEAFF.

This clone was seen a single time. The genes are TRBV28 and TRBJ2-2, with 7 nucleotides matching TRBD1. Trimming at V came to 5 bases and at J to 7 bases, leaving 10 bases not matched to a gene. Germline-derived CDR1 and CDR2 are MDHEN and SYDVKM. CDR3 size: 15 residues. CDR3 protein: CASSPRQGAVGELFF. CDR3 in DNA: TGTGCCAGCAGTCCAAGACAGGGTGCGGTCGGGGAGCTGTTTTTT.

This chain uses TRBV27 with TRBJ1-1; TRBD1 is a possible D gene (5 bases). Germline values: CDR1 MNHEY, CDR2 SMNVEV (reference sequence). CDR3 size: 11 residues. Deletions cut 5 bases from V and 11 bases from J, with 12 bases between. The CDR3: CASSQGGGAFF. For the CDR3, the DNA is TGTGCCAGCAGTCAGGGAGGTGGGGCTTTCTTT.

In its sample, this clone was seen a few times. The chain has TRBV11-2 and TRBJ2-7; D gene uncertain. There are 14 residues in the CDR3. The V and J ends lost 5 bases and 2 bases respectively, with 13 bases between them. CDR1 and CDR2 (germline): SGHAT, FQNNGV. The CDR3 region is CASSPPPGTYEQYF. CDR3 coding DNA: TGTGCCAGCAGCCCTCCTCCGGGTACCTACGAGCAGTACTTC.

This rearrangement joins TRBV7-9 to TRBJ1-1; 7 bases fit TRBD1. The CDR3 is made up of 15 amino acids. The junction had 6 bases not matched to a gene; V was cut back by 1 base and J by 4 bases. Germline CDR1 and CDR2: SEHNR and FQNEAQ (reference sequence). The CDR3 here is CASSLVGGAGTEAFF. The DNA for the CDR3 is TGTGCCAGCAGCTTAGTAGGGGGCGCCGGCACTGAAGCTTTCTTT.